The 11 T cell receptor beta chains below come from one sample, sequenced in a study of beta chain features in type 1 diabetes. Overall study findings and caveats: Shortening that was moderate but significant affected the TCRB CDR3s of Type 1 diabetes patients in all four CD4+ subsets.

These receptors' targets are unknown. Every bit of the isolated RNA underwent reverse transcription, so sequencing read expressed TCRB transcripts. This table comes from immunoSEQ multiplex PCR, and its TCRdb copy is limited to in-frame clones, with some not included. The profile shows 200,000 to 250,000 clones, around 14% of them singletons. Sequenced: naive CD4+ T cells from blood. These receptors were collected from a man aged 30 to 39 with type 1 diabetes.

The chain recombines TRBV29-1 with TRBJ1-4; the D gene is possibly TRBD1 (5 bases). The germline CDR1 and CDR2 sequences are SQVTM and ANQGSEA. V lost 3 bases and J lost 3, with 8 bases in between. This CDR3 comprises 13 residues. CDR3 bases: TGCAGCGTTGATGCGGGGGCTAATGAAAAACTGTTTTTT. It specifies CSVDAGANEKLFF.

This clone was counted only a few times. The CDR3 here is CAWSKGQGASEQYF. The CDR3 nucleotides are TGTGCCTGGAGTAAAGGACAGGGGGCGAGTGAGCAGTACTTC. The chain couples TRBV30 to TRBJ2-7, with 11 bases fitting TRBD1. J lost 7 bases, V lost 2 bases, and 7 bases had no gene match. The germline V gene has CDR1 GTSNPN and CDR2 SVGIG (reference sequence). The length of the CDR3 is 14 residues.

The chain combines TRBV2 with TRBJ1-3; 8 nucleotides align to TRBD1. J lost 4 bases, V lost 8 bases, and 7 bases had no gene match. Germline-derived CDR1 and CDR2 are SNHLY and FYNNEI. The CDR3 spans 14 residues. The CDR3 region is CASARGLGGNTIYF. The DNA for the CDR3 is TGTGCCAGCGCCAGGGGGCTGGGAGGAAACACCATATATTTT.

This clone has more than one count but fewer than ten. The rearrangement links TRBV30 to TRBJ2-3; 10 bases are a match to TRBD1. The CDR3 extends over 14 amino acids. From germline, CDR1 is GTSNPN and CDR2 SVGIG (reference sequence). V trimming: 4 bases; J trimming: 5 bases; junction bases outside the gene matches: 6. The CDR3 sequence: CAWTPGQGVDTQYF. The CDR3, as DNA: TGTGCCTGGACCCCCGGACAGGGGGTAGATACGCAGTATTTT. The entire variable domain, with the rest obtained from reference TRBV30 and TRBJ2-3, is as follows: SQTIHQWPATLVQPVGSPLSLECTVEGTSNPNLYWYRQAAGRGLQLLFYSVGIGQISSEVPQNLSASRPQDRQFILSSKKLLLSDSGFYLCAWTPGQGVDTQYFGPGTRLTVL.

This chain connects TRBV5-4 to TRBJ2-5; D remains ambiguous. Germline CDR1 reads SGHNT; CDR2 reads YYREEE (reference sequence). The ends were cut back, 4 bases at V and 5 bases at J, with 21 bases in the middle. This CDR3 contains 16 residues. CDR3 residues: CASSPTLLRSRETQYF. The CDR3 nucleotides are TGTGCCAGCAGCCCCACGTTACTGCGGAGTCGGGAGACCCAGTACTTC.

This clone was observed a handful of times. The V call is TRBV2, the J call TRBJ2-7, with D perhaps TRBD2 (6 bases). V lost 5 bases and J lost 5, with 10 bases in between. Germline CDR1 is SNHLY and CDR2 is FYNNEI. The CDR3 consists of 12 residues. The CDR3 is CASSWDSHEQYF. For the CDR3, the DNA is TGTGCCAGCAGTTGGGACTCTCACGAGCAGTACTTC.

The CDR3, as DNA: TGTGCCAGCACCGGACAGGCTTGGGAGACCCAGTACTTC. Amino acid sequence: CASTGQAWETQYF. The J gene is TRBJ2-5, the V gene TRBV6-5; 7 nucleotides line up with TRBD1. J lost 5 bases, V lost 7 bases, and 7 bases had no gene match. Germline V CDR1 and CDR2: MNHEY, SVGAGI. The CDR3 extends over 13 amino acids.

In this sample, this clone turned up a few times. CDR3 DNA sequence: TGTGCCAGCAGCTTAGGGCTAGCGGCTTCCTACAATGAGCAGTTCTTC. Residues: CASSLGLAASYNEQFF. The chain has TRBV7-9 and TRBJ2-1; TRBD2 agrees at 7 bases. The germline gives CDR1 SEHNR, CDR2 FQNEAQ (reference sequence). This CDR3 has 16 amino acids. With 1 base clipped from V and 1 base from J, the junction kept 4 bases outside the gene matches.

This clone came up a few times. The chain recombines TRBV7-9 with TRBJ2-7; 8 nucleotides line up with TRBD1. CDR1 and CDR2 (germline): SEHNR, FQNEAQ (reference sequence). The CDR3 loop spans 14 amino acids. J gave up 7 bases and V 5 bases, and 10 bases lay outside the gene matches. CDR3 nucleotides: TGTGCCAGCAGCCCCCAGACAGGGGACGGGGAGCAGTACTTC. Amino acid sequence: CASSPQTGDGEQYF.

The DNA for the CDR3 is TGTGCCAGTACCCCGGACAGCAGCAACTATGGCTACACCTTC. Translation gives CASTPDSSNYGYTF. The chain is built from TRBV19 and TRBJ1-2; D is possibly TRBD1 (6 bases). From germline, CDR1 is LNHDA and CDR2 SQIVND (reference sequence). This CDR3 is 14 amino acids long. V lost 7 bases to trimming and J lost 2 bases, with 14 bases between them.

The CDR3, as DNA: TGTGCCAGCAGCTTAACTAGCGGGACCTACGAGCAGTACTTC. It encodes CASSLTSGTYEQYF. The chain carries TRBV7-8 and TRBJ2-7, with 10 positions matching TRBD2. This CDR3 is built from 14 residues. The J segment lost 2 bases and the V segment lost 2 bases, leaving 0 bases of the junction unmatched. Looked up from germline, CDR1 is SGHVS and CDR2 is FQNEAQ.